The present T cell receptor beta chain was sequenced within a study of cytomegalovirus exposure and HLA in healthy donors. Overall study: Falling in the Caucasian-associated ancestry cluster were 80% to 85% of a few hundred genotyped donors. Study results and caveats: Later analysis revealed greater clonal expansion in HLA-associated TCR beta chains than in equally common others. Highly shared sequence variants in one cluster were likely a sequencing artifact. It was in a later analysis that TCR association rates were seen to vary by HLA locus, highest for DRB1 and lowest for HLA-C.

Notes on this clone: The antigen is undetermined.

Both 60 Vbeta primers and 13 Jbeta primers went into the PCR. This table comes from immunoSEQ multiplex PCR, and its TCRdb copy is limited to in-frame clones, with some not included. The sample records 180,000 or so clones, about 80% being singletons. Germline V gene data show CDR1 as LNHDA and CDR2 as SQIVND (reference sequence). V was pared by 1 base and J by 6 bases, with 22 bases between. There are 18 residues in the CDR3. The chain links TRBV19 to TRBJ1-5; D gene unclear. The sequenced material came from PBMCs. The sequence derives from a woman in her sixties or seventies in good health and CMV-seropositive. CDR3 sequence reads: CASSIGSGLEVALQPQHF. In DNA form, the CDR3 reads TGTGCCAGTAGTATAGGGTCCGGATTGGAGGTCGCACTTCAGCCCCAGCATTTT.